These T cell receptor beta chains were read from a single sample in a study of lymphopenia after photon versus proton radiotherapy. Using immunoSEQ multiplex PCR, the repertoire was profiled, and TCRdb retains in-frame clones only, with some absent. The repertoire holds under 65,000 clones, with 84% as singletons. The specimen was peripheral blood, collected from a patient treated with proton-based radiotherapy. These receptors all stem from a man aged 55 to 70 with pancreatic cancer. Each CDR3 is given with its conserved first and last residue. Each record gives: J gene, clone size, D gene, V gene, CDR3 DNA, CDR3 protein. D genes are given only for firm matches. Clone size is given for some rows only: seen once, a few or many times, or a class if the clone is expanded.

j_gene: TRBJ2-1
abundance: -
d_gene: -
v_gene: TRBV25-1
CDR3nt: TGTGCCAGCAGGAGGACAGTCGAGCAGTTCTTC
CDR3aa: CASRRTVEQFF

j_gene: TRBJ2-1
abundance: few
d_gene: -
v_gene: TRBV7-3
CDR3nt: TGTGCCAGCAGCCCATCGCGGAACAATGAGCAGTTCTTC
CDR3aa: CASSPSRNNEQFF

j_gene: TRBJ2-5
abundance: -
d_gene: TRBD2
v_gene: TRBV2
CDR3nt: TGTGCCAGCAGCCGGGGGAGGGACTTTACTAGCGGGAGGGTTCTTGAGACCCAGTACTTC
CDR3aa: CASSRGRDFTSGRVLETQYF

j_gene: TRBJ2-2
abundance: -
d_gene: -
v_gene: TRBV5-1
CDR3nt: TGCGCCAGCAGCTTTACGGTAACAAGCGGGGAGCTGTTTTTT
CDR3aa: CASSFTVTSGELFF

j_gene: TRBJ2-1
abundance: -
d_gene: -
v_gene: TRBV27
CDR3nt: TGTGCCAGCAGTTTATCACCAGGGGGGGACAATGAGCAGTTCTTC
CDR3aa: CASSLSPGGDNEQFF

j_gene: TRBJ2-7
abundance: -
d_gene: -
v_gene: TRBV18
CDR3nt: TGTGCCAGCTCACAACAGGCCACCTACGAGCAGTACTTC
CDR3aa: CASSQQATYEQYF

j_gene: TRBJ2-5
abundance: -
d_gene: -
v_gene: TRBV19
CDR3nt: TGTGCCAGTAGTTCGGCCCACGGGGCCCAGTACTTC
CDR3aa: CASSSAHGAQYF

j_gene: TRBJ2-7
abundance: once
d_gene: TRBD2
v_gene: TRBV7-2
CDR3nt: TGTGCCAGCAGCTTACGGCGGGAGGCCGCCTACGAGCAGTACTTC
CDR3aa: CASSLRREAAYEQYF

j_gene: TRBJ2-1
abundance: few
d_gene: -
v_gene: TRBV18
CDR3nt: TGTGCCAGCTCACCAGGCTGGGGGGAGGTCCACAATGAGCAGTTCTTC
CDR3aa: CASSPGWGEVHNEQFF

j_gene: TRBJ1-2
abundance: -
d_gene: TRBD1
v_gene: TRBV28
CDR3nt: TGTGCCAGCAGATCCCCGGGACAGGGGGCCCAGGGGTTAGAGGGCTACACCTTC
CDR3aa: CASRSPGQGAQGLEGYTF

j_gene: TRBJ1-1
abundance: -
d_gene: -
v_gene: TRBV10-3
CDR3nt: TGTGCCATCAGTGTTGGTATCGGCACTGAAGCTTTCTTT
CDR3aa: CAISVGIGTEAFF

j_gene: TRBJ1-5
abundance: -
d_gene: -
v_gene: TRBV6-1
CDR3nt: TGTGCCAGCAGTAGCTTCAGGGGTCAGCCCCAGCATTTT
CDR3aa: CASSSFRGQPQHF

j_gene: TRBJ2-1
abundance: -
d_gene: -
v_gene: TRBV6-5
CDR3nt: TGTGCCAGCAGTTACTCGAGGGGAGGCCATGGCAATGAGCAGTTCTTC
CDR3aa: CASSYSRGGHGNEQFF

j_gene: TRBJ2-7
abundance: once
d_gene: TRBD2
v_gene: TRBV6-5
CDR3nt: TGTGCCAGCAGTTTTGCCGGGACTAGAAACGAGCAGTACTTC
CDR3aa: CASSFAGTRNEQYF

j_gene: TRBJ2-3
abundance: -
d_gene: -
v_gene: TRBV11-2
CDR3nt: TGTGCCAGCAGCTTAAAGTCGTCGAGCACAGATACGCAGTATTTT
CDR3aa: CASSLKSSSTDTQYF

j_gene: TRBJ1-4
abundance: once
d_gene: -
v_gene: TRBV7-2
CDR3nt: TGTGCCAGCAGCTTATCCAGCAAATTCAATGAAAAACTGTTTTTT
CDR3aa: CASSLSSKFNEKLFF

j_gene: TRBJ2-7
abundance: -
d_gene: TRBD2
v_gene: TRBV4-2
CDR3nt: TGTGCCAGCAGCCAAGATAGGACTAGCGGGAGAGCCAGATATACCTACGAGCAGTACTTC
CDR3aa: CASSQDRTSGRARYTYEQYF

j_gene: TRBJ2-7
abundance: -
d_gene: -
v_gene: TRBV28
CDR3nt: TGTGCCAGCAGTATCTCCGGGACAACATACGAGCAGTACTTC
CDR3aa: CASSISGTTYEQYF

j_gene: TRBJ1-1
abundance: -
d_gene: -
v_gene: TRBV30
CDR3nt: TGTGCTGCTCAGGGGAACACTGAAGCTTTCTTT
CDR3aa: CAAQGNTEAFF

j_gene: TRBJ1-2
abundance: -
d_gene: -
v_gene: TRBV20-1
CDR3nt: TGCAGTGCTATAACAGACTATGGCTACACCTTC
CDR3aa: CSAITDYGYTF

j_gene: TRBJ2-7
abundance: few
d_gene: TRBD1
v_gene: TRBV27
CDR3nt: TGTGCCAGCAGTTCAGCCGCAACACAGGGGGCGCGGAACGAGCAGTACTTC
CDR3aa: CASSSAATQGARNEQYF

j_gene: TRBJ2-7
abundance: -
d_gene: -
v_gene: TRBV5-1
CDR3nt: TGCGCCAGCAGCTTCGGACAGCACTACGAGCAGTACTTC
CDR3aa: CASSFGQHYEQYF

j_gene: TRBJ2-5
abundance: -
d_gene: TRBD2
v_gene: TRBV5-5
CDR3nt: TGTGCCAGCAGCTTGGGACTAGCGGCGGGGGAGACCCAGTACTTC
CDR3aa: CASSLGLAAGETQYF

j_gene: TRBJ2-1
abundance: -
d_gene: TRBD2
v_gene: TRBV5-4
CDR3nt: TGTGCCAGCAGCTTGGCTGGTAGCGGGATTGGCAATGAGCAGTTCTTC
CDR3aa: CASSLAGSGIGNEQFF

j_gene: TRBJ1-3
abundance: -
d_gene: TRBD1
v_gene: TRBV25-1
CDR3nt: TGTGCCAGCAGTGACCCCAAGGACAGGGGTGGAAACACCATATATTTT
CDR3aa: CASSDPKDRGGNTIYF

j_gene: TRBJ1-5
abundance: -
d_gene: -
v_gene: TRBV7-9
CDR3nt: TGTGCCAGCAGCTTAGCGAATCAGGAAAATCAGCCCCAGCATTTT
CDR3aa: CASSLANQENQPQHF

j_gene: TRBJ1-4
abundance: once
d_gene: -
v_gene: TRBV5-1
CDR3nt: TGCGCCAGCAGCGTACAAGGGTCGGCTAATGAAAAACTGTTTTTT
CDR3aa: CASSVQGSANEKLFF

j_gene: TRBJ2-7
abundance: -
d_gene: -
v_gene: TRBV28
CDR3nt: TGTGCCAGCAGTAATCCCGGGCCCCGCGAGCAGTACTTC
CDR3aa: CASSNPGPREQYF

j_gene: TRBJ1-5
abundance: -
d_gene: -
v_gene: TRBV19
CDR3nt: TGTGCCAGTAGTATCCCAAGACGGAACAATCAGCCCCAGCATTTT
CDR3aa: CASSIPRRNNQPQHF

j_gene: TRBJ2-7
abundance: -
d_gene: -
v_gene: TRBV28
CDR3nt: TGTGCCAGCAGCCCCTGGGACGAGCAGTACTTC
CDR3aa: CASSPWDEQYF

j_gene: TRBJ2-7
abundance: -
d_gene: -
v_gene: TRBV6-1
CDR3nt: TGTGCCAGCAGTGGTTTGGGGAAAAAGTCCTACGAGCAGTACTTC
CDR3aa: CASSGLGKKSYEQYF

j_gene: TRBJ2-5
abundance: once
d_gene: TRBD1
v_gene: TRBV18
CDR3nt: TGTGCCAGCTCACGTATTTCAGGGGGCCAAGAGACCCAGTACTTC
CDR3aa: CASSRISGGQETQYF

j_gene: TRBJ1-1
abundance: -
d_gene: -
v_gene: TRBV30
CDR3nt: TGTGCCTGGAGTGTACGGACCTACTCAAGCCAACCTGAAGCTTTCTTT
CDR3aa: CAWSVRTYSSQPEAFF

j_gene: TRBJ2-7
abundance: -
d_gene: -
v_gene: TRBV28
CDR3nt: TGTGCCAGCAGTTACCCCCCCAGCGTCTACGAGCAGTACTTC
CDR3aa: CASSYPPSVYEQYF

j_gene: TRBJ2-2
abundance: -
d_gene: TRBD2
v_gene: TRBV5-4
CDR3nt: TGTGCCAGCAGCTTGAGAGCGGGAGGCACCGGGGAGCTGTTTTTT
CDR3aa: CASSLRAGGTGELFF

j_gene: TRBJ2-1
abundance: once
d_gene: -
v_gene: TRBV19
CDR3nt: TGTGCCAGTAGTATAGATCTGGATTCCGGGCAGTTCTTC
CDR3aa: CASSIDLDSGQFF

j_gene: TRBJ2-5
abundance: -
d_gene: TRBD1
v_gene: TRBV5-4
CDR3nt: TGTGCCAGCAGTGGGGGGGACAGGGGATGGGAGACCCAGTACTTC
CDR3aa: CASSGGDRGWETQYF

j_gene: TRBJ2-7
abundance: -
d_gene: -
v_gene: TRBV7-6
CDR3nt: TGTGCCAGCAGCCGAGTTAGGGTTGACGAGCAGTACTTC
CDR3aa: CASSRVRVDEQYF